This T cell receptor (beta chain) was observed in a study of long-term antiretroviral therapy in people with HIV. Trimming removed 3 bases at V and 8 bases at J, with 19 bases between. CDR1 is SEHNR, CDR2 FQNEAQ, per germline (reference sequence). The CDR3 totals 16 residues. At the survey level, the v3.0 immunoSEQ assay was run. Produced via immunoSEQ multiplex PCR; TCRdb's table is partial and in-frame only. The data hold roughly 40,000 clones, with 65% to 90% observed a single time. This clonotype was obtained from a woman aged 18-29 years with HIV. The rearrangement links TRBV7-9 to TRBJ1-4, with D tentatively TRBD1 (6 bases). The sample consisted of unsorted PBMCs, taken just before starting antiretroviral therapy. CDR3 coding DNA: TGTGCCAGCAGCTTGCCAGCCGAGGGGGGAAGAGAAAAACTGTTTTTT. Translated, it gives CASSLPAEGGREKLFF. Complete variable domain (other parts from reference TRBV7-9 and TRBJ1-4): DTGVSQNPRHKITKRGQNVTFRCDPISEHNRLYWYRQTLGQGPEFLTYFQNEAQLEKSRLLSDRFSAERPKGSFSTLEIQRTEQGDSAMYLCASSLPAEGGREKLFFGSGTQLSVL.